The entry that follows covers one TCR beta chain sequence. The data were produced by immunoSEQ multiplex PCR, yet TCRdb's version contains in-frame clones alone and is incomplete. The data show roughly 120,000 clones, roughly 86% seen once. The CDR3 runs 14 residues. CDR1 and CDR2 from the germline V gene are MNHEY and SMNVEV (reference sequence). Trimming cost V 3 bases and J 3 bases, with 12 bases left between them. This specimen belongs to a study of blood T cell repertoires in COVID-19. This chain joins TRBV27 and TRBJ2-7; D might be TRBD1 (6 bases). Sequenced: peripheral blood. The receptor comes from a human donor in a cohort sampled during active COVID-19. The CDR3 region is CASSFTSGDYEQYF. In DNA, the CDR3 is TGTGCCAGCAGTTTCACGTCAGGGGACTACGAGCAGTACTTC.